Presented here are 11 T cell receptor beta chains from one specimen sequenced in a study of OX40 agonist ivuxolimab in advanced cancers. Libraries were prepared by immunoSEQ multiplex PCR; TCRdb keeps only in-frame clonotypes and omits some of them. The profile covers about 28,000 clones, with approximately 88% appearing a single time and around 17% taken by the ten largest. The sequencing used CD4+ or CD8+ T cells sorted from blood, collected in a trial of the OX40 agonist ivuxolimab. The receptors were gathered from an adult with an advanced solid tumor such as melanoma, head and neck, liver or kidney cancer.

The gene calls are TRBV28 and TRBJ2-7; D possibly matches TRBD1 or TRBD2 (5 bases each). V lost 5 bases, J lost 5 bases, and 16 bases lay in between. This CDR3 contains 14 residues. Looked up from germline, CDR1 is MDHEN and CDR2 is SYDVKM. The CDR3 DNA reads as TGTGCCAGCAGTATGTGGACTGGGGCCCACGAGCAGTACTTC. Its translation: CASSMWTGAHEQYF.

The chain links TRBV5-6 to TRBJ1-1, with TRBD1 as a possible D gene (6 bases). Between the trimmed V and J ends, which lost 4 bases and 10 bases, there was a span of 14 bases. The germline V gene has CDR1 SGHDT and CDR2 YYEEEE. The CDR3 has 12 residues. As DNA, the CDR3 is TGTGCCAGCAGCCGACCGGGGGGGCGAGCTTTCTTT. Translating gives CASSRPGGRAFF.

The chain joins TRBV5-4 to TRBJ1-3; TRBD1 is a possible D gene (5 bases). Trimming pared 4 bases from V and 0 bases from J, leaving 8 bases between. Germline CDR1 reads SGHNT; CDR2 reads YYREEE (reference sequence). CDR3 size: 14 residues. The CDR3 protein is CASSPRGSGNTIYF. The CDR3 nucleotides read TGTGCCAGCAGCCCGAGGGGCTCTGGAAACACCATATATTTT.

The chain is built from TRBV7-6 and TRBJ1-3, with D tentatively TRBD1 (5 bases). CDR3 size: 15 residues. Per the germline V gene, CDR1 is SGHVS and CDR2 is FNYEAQ. V lost 5 bases and J lost 4, with 15 bases in between. In DNA form, the CDR3 reads TGTGCCAGCAGCCCTAGTTTGGGGCACGGAAACACCATATATTTT. Translation: CASSPSLGHGNTIYF. The complete variable domain, with remaining parts taken from reference TRBV7-6 and TRBJ1-3, reads GAGVSQSPRYKVTKRGQDVALRCDPISGHVSLYWYRQALGQGPEFLTYFNYEAQQDKSGLPNDRFSAERPEGSISTLTIQRTEQRDSAMYRCASSPSLGHGNTIYFGEGSWLTVV.

This clone has just one count. The genes are TRBV15 and TRBJ2-5; D possibly corresponds to TRBD1 (5 bases). Germline V gene lookup returns CDR1 LNHNV and CDR2 YYDKDF (reference sequence). CDR3 size: 13 residues. Trimming took off 8 bases at V and 3 bases at J, with 13 bases between the two ends. The CDR3 nucleotides read TGTGCCACCGGGGCTAGGCGTGAAGAGACCCAGTACTTC. As protein: CATGARREETQYF.

This sequence joins TRBV5-1 and TRBJ2-5; D possibly corresponds to TRBD1 (6 bases). TRBJ2-7 explains the end of the DNA better; the J call may be wrong. CDR1 is SGHRS and CDR2 is YFSETQ in the germline V gene. The CDR3 has 15 amino acids. Here the CDR3 DNA reads TGCGCCAGCAGCCCCGAGGGACACTACTCCTACGAGCAGTACTTC. Translation: CASSPEGHYSYEQYF.

This chain connects TRBV10-3 to TRBJ1-1, with D maybe TRBD1 (5 bases). Germline V gene lookup returns CDR1 ENHRY and CDR2 SYGVKD. The V end was cut by 6 bases, the J end by 0 bases, with 8 bases between. The CDR3 is 13 amino acids. The CDR3 bases are TGTGCCATCAGATGGGACTTGAACACTGAAGCTTTCTTT. It encodes CAIRWDLNTEAFF.

V usage is TRBV10-3 and J usage is TRBJ2-5; 7 bases fit TRBD2. V dropped 0 bases and J dropped 1; count of bases not matched to a gene: 8. Looked up from germline, CDR1 is ENHRY and CDR2 is SYGVKD. The CDR3 is 17 amino acids. The CDR3 region has the DNA TGTGCCATCAGTGAGTCGAGGGATAGCGGGTTCCAAGAGACCCAGTACTTC. Its protein is CAISESRDSGFQETQYF.

This clone appeared a few times. V is TRBV2 and J is TRBJ1-2; D unclear. Looked up from germline, CDR1 is SNHLY and CDR2 is FYNNEI. The germline V and J ends were trimmed by 8 bases and 3 bases, with 7 bases remaining between them. The CDR3 has 11 residues. Here the CDR3 DNA reads TGTGCCAGCCGGGAGGACTATGGCTACACCTTC. This codes for CASREDYGYTF. Supplemented by reference TRBV2 and TRBJ1-2, the full variable domain reads EPEVTQTPSHQVTQMGQEVILRCVPISNHLYFYWYRQILGQKVEFLVSFYNNEISEKSEIFDDQFSVERPDGSNFTLKIRSTKLEDSAMYFCASREDYGYTFGSGTRLTVV.

V usage is TRBV19 and J usage is TRBJ1-2; D might be TRBD1 (5 bases). V lost 7 bases and J 2 bases, leaving 14 bases between the germline ends. From germline, CDR1 is LNHDA and CDR2 SQIVND (reference sequence). This CDR3 is built from 14 residues. The CDR3 region has the DNA TGTGCCAGTACTTTCAGACAGTTCAACTATGGCTACACCTTC. This gives the protein CASTFRQFNYGYTF.

The genes are TRBV7-9 and TRBJ2-7, with D perhaps matching TRBD2 (5 bases). Trimming took off 4 bases at V and 2 bases at J, with 12 bases between the two ends. There are 14 residues in the CDR3. The germline V gene encodes CDR1 SEHNR and CDR2 FQNEAQ (reference sequence). The CDR3 region is CASSSKTEAYEQYF. In DNA, the CDR3 is TGTGCCAGCAGCTCCAAGACGGAGGCCTACGAGCAGTACTTC.